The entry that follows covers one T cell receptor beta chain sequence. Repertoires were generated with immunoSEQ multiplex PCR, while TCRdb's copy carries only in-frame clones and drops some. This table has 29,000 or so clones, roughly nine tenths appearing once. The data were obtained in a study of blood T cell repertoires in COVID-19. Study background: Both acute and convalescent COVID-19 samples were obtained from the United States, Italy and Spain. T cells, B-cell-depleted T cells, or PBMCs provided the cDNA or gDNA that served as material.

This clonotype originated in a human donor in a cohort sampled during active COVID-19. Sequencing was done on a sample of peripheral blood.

The chain's CDR3 is CASNEGLGSTDTQYF. The DNA for the CDR3 is TGTGCCAGCAACGAGGGCCTCGGAAGCACAGATACGCAGTATTTT. This chain links TRBV9 with TRBJ2-3; D possibly corresponds to TRBD2 (5 bases). The V gene lost 6 bases and the J gene lost 0 bases, with 14 bases spanning the gap. Germline V gene data show CDR1 as SGDLS and CDR2 as YYNGEE. This CDR3 comprises 15 residues.